The 12 T cell receptor beta chains below all came from one sample that was sequenced in a study of regulatory T cells in long-lasting Graves disease. Building of the TCR beta libraries involved iRepertoire HTBI primers and Arm-PCR of CDR3 regions. TCRdb re-analysed the multiplex PCR reads in MiXCR, keeping a single row per CDR3 protein. The data contain around 480,000 distinct CDR3 sequences, 15% to 20% of them singletons. Time point specified: newly diagnosed GD, antithyroid drugs for less than 3 months. PBMCs were the source of the RNA used for TCR sequencing. Separately, the same data were catalogued under a study of T cells in Graves' hyperthyroidism and ophthalmopathy.

The sequenced sample was peripheral blood mononuclear cells (PBMCs), obtained at new diagnosis, from a patient treated with antithyroid drugs. The origin of the receptors is a woman between 40 and 65 years old with Graves disease.

The chain is built from TRBV4-1 and TRBJ2-5; TRBD1 matches 11 bases. V lost 2 bases and J lost 0; bases outside the gene matches: 8. In germline, CDR1 is MGHRA, CDR2 YSYEKL. CDR3 size: 18 residues. Here the CDR3 reads CASSQQPGTGGDQETQYF. CDR3 bases: TGCGCCAGCAGCCAACAACCCGGGACAGGGGGAGACCAAGAGACCCAGTACTTC.

As regards this clonotype: It may be a read error: a sequence one base away is much more abundant. V gene TRBV11-2 combines with J gene TRBJ2-2; D may be TRBD2 (6 bases). The CDR3 is 16 amino acids. Per germline, CDR1 SGHAT and CDR2 FQNNGV. The CDR3 DNA sequence: TGTGCCAGCAGCTTATGGGACTTCATGAACACCGGGGAGCCGTTTTTT. As protein: CASSLWDFMNTGEPFF. The full variable domain, in which reference TRBV11-2 and TRBJ2-2 provide the parts outside the CDR3, is EAGVAQSPRYKIIEKRQSVAFWCNPISGHATLYWYQQILGQGPKLLIQFQNNGVVDDSQLPKDRFSAERLKGVDSTLKIQPAKLEDSAVYLCASSLWDFMNTGEPFFGEGSRLTVL.

This clonotype was counted ten times or more. This chain connects TRBV3-1 to TRBJ2-7; D perhaps matches TRBD1 (6 bases). Germline V CDR1 and CDR2: LGHDT, YNNKEL (reference sequence). The V gene lost 0 bases and the J gene lost 2 bases, with 11 bases spanning the gap. The length of the CDR3 is 15 residues. CDR3 bases: TGTGCCAGCAGCCAAGATCCCGGGACAACCTACGAGCAGTACTTC. Its translation is CASSQDPGTTYEQYF.

This clonotype occurred a few times. V and J are TRBV7-3 and TRBJ2-2; 9 bases fit TRBD2. V was clipped by 5 bases and J by 7 bases; unmatched bases: 11. Germline V CDR1 and CDR2: SGHTA, FQGTGA. The CDR3 totals 16 residues. This chain's CDR3 is CASSLGGTSLGGELFF. The CDR3 region has the DNA TGTGCCAGCAGCCTGGGGGGGACTAGCCTGGGCGGGGAGCTGTTTTTT.

This clonotype was seen many times. At one end the junction does not follow the germline gene, possibly because of a read error. The rearrangement uses TRBV3-1 and TRBJ2-3; D is undetermined. The CDR3 length is 14 residues. CDR1 is LGHDT and CDR2 is YNNKEL in the germline V gene (reference sequence). The CDR3 here is CASTQYLNTDTQYF. DNA for the CDR3: TGTGCCAGCACCCAATACCTAAATACAGATACGCAGTATTTT.

This clonotype turned up a few times. The rearrangement links TRBV5-5 to TRBJ1-5; D might be TRBD1 (6 bases). Germline CDR1 reads SGHKS; CDR2 reads YYEKEE (reference sequence). Trimming took off 2 bases at V and 3 bases at J, with 12 bases between the two ends. CDR3 size: 15 residues. The CDR3: CASSFSGQNNQPQHF. CDR3 sequence (DNA): TGTGCCAGCAGCTTTTCCGGACAGAACAATCAGCCCCAGCATTTT.

This clonotype came up many times. V and J are TRBV20-1 and TRBJ2-1; 8 bases fit TRBD2. CDR3 size: 16 residues. The trim removed 6 bases at V and 8 bases at J, leaving 18 bases unmatched. Germline V gene sequence: CDR1 DFQATT, CDR2 SNEGSKA (reference sequence). The CDR3 sequence: CSAYGGAGAQADEQFF. CDR3 DNA: TGCAGTGCCTATGGGGGAGCGGGGGCCCAAGCCGATGAGCAGTTCTTC.

This clonotype was recorded a few times. This chain connects TRBV11-1 to TRBJ1-1, with 7 bases aligning to TRBD1. Trimming at V came to 10 bases and at J to 0 bases, leaving 2 bases not matched to a gene. Looked up from germline, CDR1 is SGHAT and CDR2 is FQDESV (reference sequence). CDR3 length: 12 residues. CDR3 DNA: TGTGCCATACAGGGGTTGAACACTGAAGCTTTCTTT. This translates into CAIQGLNTEAFF.

This clonotype was detected ten times or more. The chain combines TRBV6-1 with TRBJ2-7; possibly TRBD2 for D (5 bases). In germline, CDR1 is MNHNS, CDR2 SASEGT. This CDR3 region has 14 residues. V was pared by 8 bases and J by 2 bases, with 16 bases between. This CDR3 is CASGGRMGTYEQYF. CDR3 in DNA: TGTGCCAGCGGAGGCCGGATGGGTACCTACGAGCAGTACTTC.

This clonotype was found a few times. J is TRBJ2-3 and V is TRBV11-3, with D possibly TRBD2 on 6 matching bases. V was shortened by 5 bases and J by 9 bases, with 15 bases between the two germline ends. CDR3 length: 13 amino acids. The germline CDR1 and CDR2 sequences are SGHNT and YENEEA. The CDR3 loop reads CASSPNPAGTQYF. CDR3 in DNA: TGTGCCAGCAGCCCAAATCCCGCGGGGACGCAGTATTTT.

The V gene is TRBV10-2, the J gene TRBJ1-2; no firm D call. This CDR3 region has 11 residues. Germline V gene data show CDR1 as WSHSY and CDR2 as SAAADI. The V and J ends lost 2 bases and 10 bases respectively, with 8 bases between them. The CDR3 bases are TGCGCCAGCAGTGAGGGCAGGATCTACACCTTC. Protein sequence: CASSEGRIYTF.

This clonotype was seen more than once but under ten times. The V gene is TRBV7-8, the J gene TRBJ2-1; D gene uncertain. This CDR3 contains 14 residues. CDR1 is SGHVS and CDR2 is FQNEAQ in the germline V gene. The V end lost 5 bases, the J end lost 3 bases, and 11 bases lay between the germline ends. The CDR3 sequence: CASSPLVLYNEQFF. The CDR3, as DNA: TGTGCCAGCAGCCCGTTAGTACTCTACAATGAGCAGTTCTTC.